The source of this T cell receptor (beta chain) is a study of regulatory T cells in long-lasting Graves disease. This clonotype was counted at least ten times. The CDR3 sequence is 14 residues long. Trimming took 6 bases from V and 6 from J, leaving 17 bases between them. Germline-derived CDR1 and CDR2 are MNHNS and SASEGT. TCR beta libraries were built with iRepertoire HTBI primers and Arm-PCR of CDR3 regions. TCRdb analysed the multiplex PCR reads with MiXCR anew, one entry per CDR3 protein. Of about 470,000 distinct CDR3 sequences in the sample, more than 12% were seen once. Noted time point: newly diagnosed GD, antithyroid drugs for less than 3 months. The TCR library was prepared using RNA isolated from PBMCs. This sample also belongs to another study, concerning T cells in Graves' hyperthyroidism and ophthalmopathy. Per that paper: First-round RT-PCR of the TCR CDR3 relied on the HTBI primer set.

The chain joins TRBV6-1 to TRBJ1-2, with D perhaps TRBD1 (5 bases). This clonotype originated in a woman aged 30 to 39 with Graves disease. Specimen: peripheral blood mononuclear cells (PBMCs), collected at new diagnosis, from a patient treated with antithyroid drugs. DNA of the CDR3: TGTGCCAGCAGACGAGACAGTCATCAAGATGGCTACACCTTC. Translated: CASRRDSHQDGYTF.